Listed below are T cell receptor beta chains from one sample, sequenced in a study of blood T cells in healthy people across ages. TCRdb called the 5' RACE reads again in MiXCR, with one record for every CDR3 protein. The sample includes 1.5 million to 2 million distinct CDR3 sequences, roughly 27% of them seen just once. The sequenced sample consisted of blood. All receptors come from a woman aged 25 to 39 in good health. CDR3s include the opening cysteine and the closing phenylalanine or tryptophan. The order of the fields is clone size, J gene, V gene, CDR3 length, D gene, CDR3 DNA, CDR3 protein. The D gene is left open where the match is weak. Not all rows give a size; the values are once, few, many and, for expanded clones, a class.

>.|TRBJ2-7|TRBV3-1|16|TRBD2
TGTGCCAGCAGCCAAAAGCGGGGGGGCCGTGCGCACGAGCAGTACTTC
CASSQKRGGRAHEQYF
>few|TRBJ1-2|TRBV11-2|14|TRBD1
TGTGCCAGCAGCACCGGGACAGGGGTATATGGCTACACCTTC
CASSTGTGVYGYTF
>many|TRBJ2-6|TRBV6-4|16|.
TGTGCCAGCAGTGAGTCCGGGGGCACTGGGGCCAACGTCCTGACTTTC
CASSESGGTGANVLTF
>.|TRBJ1-2|TRBV3-1|14|.
TGTGCCAGCAGCCAACCCGGGACGGCCCATGGCTACACCTTC
CASSQPGTAHGYTF
>few|TRBJ2-4|TRBV12-3/TRBV12-4|13|.
TGTGCCAGCAGTTTAAGTCCAACGCCAACACAGTACTTC
CASSLSPTPTQYF
>.|TRBJ1-4|TRBV2|13|.
TGTGCCAGCAGCGGACGGCGTAATGAAAAACTGTTTTTT
CASSGRRNEKLFF
>.|TRBJ1-2|TRBV29-1|12|.
TGCAGCGTACCGTTGGTCTACTATGGCTACACCTTC
CSVPLVYYGYTF
>.|TRBJ1-1|TRBV18|15|.
TGTGCCAGCTCACCCGGACAGTCGGTGGAGACTGAAGCTTTCTTT
CASSPGQSVETEAFF
>many|TRBJ1-2|TRBV20-1|13|.
TGCAGTGCTAGAGATCCCAGGGAAGATGGCTACACCTTC
CSARDPREDGYTF
>.|TRBJ2-1|TRBV5-1|13|.
TGCGCCAGCAGCTTGGGTTGGAAAAATGAGCAGTTCTTC
CASSLGWKNEQFF
>few|TRBJ2-3|TRBV6-2/TRBV6-3|16|TRBD2
TGTGCCAGCAGTTACAAGCAGCGGGGGCCTACAGATACGCAGTATTTT
CASSYKQRGPTDTQYF
>.|TRBJ2-5|TRBV19|13|.
TGTGCCAGTAGTACCACAACGCAAGAGACCCAGTACTTC
CASSTTTQETQYF
>few|TRBJ2-7|TRBV10-3|13|.
TGTGCCATCAGGGCCCTAAGCTCCTACGAGCAGTACTTC
CAIRALSSYEQYF
>few|TRBJ2-5|TRBV9|15|TRBD1
TGTGCCAGCAGCCGGACAGGGGGCTGGGAGGAGACCCAGTACTTC
CASSRTGGWEETQYF
>.|TRBJ2-5|TRBV6-2/TRBV6-3|12|.
TGTGCCAGCAGACGGCTGTCGAATGAGCAGTACTTC
CASRRLSNEQYF
>many|TRBJ1-2|TRBV7-6|15|.
TGTGCCAGCAGCTTCAACGTTCTGGACATCCGGGGCTACACCTTC
CASSFNVLDIRGYTF
>many|TRBJ2-7|TRBV5-1|16|.
TGCGCCAGCAGCCTCCAGGTCAGGGGCCTTACTTACGAGCAGTACTTC
CASSLQVRGLTYEQYF
>few|TRBJ1-2|TRBV20-1|15|TRBD1
TGCAGTGCTAGATCCCAAGTACAGGGGCCGCCTGGCTACACCTTC
CSARSQVQGPPGYTF
>.|TRBJ1-5|TRBV6-6|13|TRBD1
TGTGCCAGCACCGAGACAGGGAATCAGCCCCAGCATTTT
CASTETGNQPQHF
>few|TRBJ2-7|TRBV7-8|12|.
TGTGCCAGCAGTTTAGCCCTCTCCGAGCAGTACTTC
CASSLALSEQYF
>.|TRBJ2-3|TRBV5-1|18|TRBD2
TGCGCCAGCAGCTTGGTCGGAGCGGGGGCGGGTGGCACAGATACGCAGTATTTT
CASSLVGAGAGGTDTQYF
>.|TRBJ2-4|TRBV15|13|.
TGTGCCACCAGCAGTCCCAGTAGATACATTCAGTACTTC
CATSSPSRYIQYF
>.|TRBJ1-1|TRBV5-1|16|TRBD1
TGCGCCAGCAAAAAAACCACCGGGACAGGGGACACTGAAGCTTTCTTT
CASKKTTGTGDTEAFF
>.|TRBJ2-3|TRBV20-1|13|.
TGCAGTGCTCCACAGGATCCCACAGATACGCAGTATTTT
CSAPQDPTDTQYF
>.|TRBJ1-5|TRBV7-2|15|TRBD1
TGTGCCAGCAGTCTAGGGGGCGCAAGTGCTCAGCCCCAGCATTTT
CASSLGGASAQPQHF
>.|TRBJ1-2|TRBV29-1|12|.
TGCAGCAGCGTTGGAGGGTGGGGTGGCTACACCTTC
CSSVGGWGGYTF
>many|TRBJ2-1|TRBV7-2|17|TRBD2
TGTGCCAGCAGCTTAGGCGGGACTAGCCGGAAATACAATGAGCAGTTCTTC
CASSLGGTSRKYNEQFF
>many|TRBJ2-5|TRBV5-1|12|.
TGCGCCAGCCATCAGCCACAAGAGACCCAGTACTTC
CASHQPQETQYF
>.|TRBJ2-7|TRBV29-1|14|TRBD1
TGCAGCGTTCAGCTAGGGACAGGGGGCAGTGAGCAGTACTTC
CSVQLGTGGSEQYF
>.|TRBJ2-7|TRBV2|15|TRBD2
TGTGCCAGCAACCAACTAGCGGGGGAGTCCTACGAGCAGTACTTC
CASNQLAGESYEQYF
>.|TRBJ2-5|TRBV28|12|.
TGTGCCAGCAACTATTGGGGGAACGGGCAGTACTTC
CASNYWGNGQYF
>few|TRBJ1-2|TRBV12-3/TRBV12-4|17|TRBD1
TGTGCCAGCAGTTCGGGGGGTAAGGGACAGGGGGCGACCGGCTACACCTTC
CASSSGGKGQGATGYTF
>.|TRBJ2-3|TRBV7-3|13|.
TGTGCCAGCAGCTTAAACGGACCAGATACGCAGTATTTT
CASSLNGPDTQYF
>.|TRBJ2-1|TRBV5-1|13|.
TGCGCCAGCAGCTTGGCGGTTCCTAATGAGCAGTTCTTC
CASSLAVPNEQFF
>.|TRBJ1-6|TRBV9|16|.
TGTGCCAGCAGCCTGGGGAGTAGCTCCTATAATTCACCCCTCCACTTT
CASSLGSSSYNSPLHF
>.|TRBJ1-2|TRBV9|15|TRBD1
TGTGCCAGCAGCTTCCGAACAGGGGAGATTGATGGCTACACCTTC
CASSFRTGEIDGYTF
>.|TRBJ2-7|TRBV28|14|TRBD1
TGTGCCAGCAGTTCCGGGACAGGGCCCATAGAGCAGTACTTC
CASSSGTGPIEQYF
>few|TRBJ2-3|TRBV7-9|14|.
TGTGCCAGCAGCTTGACCGACCCACGGGATACGCAGTATTTT
CASSLTDPRDTQYF
>many|TRBJ2-7|TRBV7-9|13|.
TGTGCCAGCACCGATAGCGGAACCTACGAGCAGTACTTC
CASTDSGTYEQYF
>.|TRBJ2-1|TRBV3-1|15|TRBD2
TGTGCCAGCAAATCCCCTAGCGGACCGTACAATGAGCAGTTCTTC
CASKSPSGPYNEQFF
>few|TRBJ2-7|TRBV2|10|.
TGTGCCAGCGGCCCTACGGAGCAGTACTTC
CASGPTEQYF
>few|TRBJ2-7|TRBV20-1|13|.
TGCAGTGCTCCCGGGACCCCGGGCTACGAGCAGTACTTC
CSAPGTPGYEQYF
>once|TRBJ1-2|TRBV20-1|14|TRBD1
TGCAGTGCTAGAGAGGGTAGGACAGGGGAAGGCTACACCTTC
CSAREGRTGEGYTF
>.|TRBJ2-5|TRBV28|18|.
TGTGCCAGCAGCTCACGACGAATACAGGGGGGGGTATCGGAGACCCAGTACTTC
CASSSRRIQGGVSETQYF
>few|TRBJ1-5|TRBV15|14|TRBD1
TGTGCCACGGACAGGGGTTATAGCAATCAGCCCCAGCATTTT
CATDRGYSNQPQHF
>few|TRBJ2-7|TRBV18|14|TRBD1
TGTGCCAGCTCACCCGGACAGGGGTTGCACGAGCAGTACTTC
CASSPGQGLHEQYF
>few|TRBJ2-7|TRBV27|16|.
TGTGCCAGCAGTTTTGATGGCGGGACAATCTCCTACGAGCAGTACTTC
CASSFDGGTISYEQYF
>.|TRBJ2-1|TRBV7-2|19|TRBD2
TGTGCCAGCAACACCGGGACTAGCGGGACCAGGAGCTCCTACAATGAGCAGTTCTTC
CASNTGTSGTRSSYNEQFF